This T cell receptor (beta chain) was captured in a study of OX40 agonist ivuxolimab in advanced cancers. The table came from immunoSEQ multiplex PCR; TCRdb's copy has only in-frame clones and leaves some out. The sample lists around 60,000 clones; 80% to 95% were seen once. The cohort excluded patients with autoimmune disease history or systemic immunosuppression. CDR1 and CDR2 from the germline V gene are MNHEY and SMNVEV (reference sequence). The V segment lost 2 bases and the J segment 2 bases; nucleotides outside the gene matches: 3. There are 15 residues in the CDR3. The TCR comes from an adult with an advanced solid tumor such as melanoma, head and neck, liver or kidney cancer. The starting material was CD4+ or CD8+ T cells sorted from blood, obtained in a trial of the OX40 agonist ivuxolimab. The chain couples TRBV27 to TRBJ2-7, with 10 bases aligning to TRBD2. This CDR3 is CASSLRTSGTYEQYF. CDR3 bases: TGTGCCAGCAGTTTAAGAACTAGCGGGACCTACGAGCAGTACTTC.